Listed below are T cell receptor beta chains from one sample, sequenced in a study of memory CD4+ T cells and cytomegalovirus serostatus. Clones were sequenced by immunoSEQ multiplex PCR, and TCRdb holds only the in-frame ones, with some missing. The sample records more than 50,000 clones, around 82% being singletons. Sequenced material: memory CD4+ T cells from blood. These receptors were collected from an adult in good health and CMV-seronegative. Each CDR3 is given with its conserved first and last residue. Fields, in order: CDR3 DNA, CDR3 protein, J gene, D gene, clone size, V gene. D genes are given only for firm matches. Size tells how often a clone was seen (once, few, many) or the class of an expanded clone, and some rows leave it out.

TGTGCCAGTACCAATACCCCACAGGGTAGGCAGCCCCAGCATTTT | CASTNTPQGRQPQHF | TRBJ1-5 | . | . | TRBV19
TGTGCCAGCTCACCCAAAGACAGTTTCTACGAGCAGTACTTC | CASSPKDSFYEQYF | TRBJ2-7 | . | . | TRBV18
TGTGCCAGCAGCTTAGTGTCTAGCGCCGGCGAGCAGTACTTC | CASSLVSSAGEQYF | TRBJ2-7 | . | . | TRBV11-2
TGTGCCAGCAGCTCGACCAGAGCGGGGAGCTCCTACAATGAGCAGTTCTTC | CASSSTRAGSSYNEQFF | TRBJ2-1 | TRBD2 | . | TRBV5-5
TGTGCCAGTAGTGCTGGACAGAGCACAGATACGCAGTATTTT | CASSAGQSTDTQYF | TRBJ2-3 | . | . | TRBV19
TGTGCCAGCAGCTTGGAGAGGGGGACTGAAGCTTTCTTT | CASSLERGTEAFF | TRBJ1-1 | . | few | TRBV5-4
TGCGCCAGCAGCTTGGTATTAACAGGGGGCCACTATGGCTACACCTTC | CASSLVLTGGHYGYTF | TRBJ1-2 | TRBD1 | . | TRBV5-1
TGTGCCAGCAGCTTATGGGGTAGCGGATTCCAAGAGACCCAGTACTTC | CASSLWGSGFQETQYF | TRBJ2-5 | . | . | TRBV7-2
TGTGCCAGCAGCTACGGAGACAGGGACACAGATACGCAGTATTTT | CASSYGDRDTDTQYF | TRBJ2-3 | TRBD1 | . | TRBV11-1
TGTGCCAGCAGCGCAAAGACCAAAACTAATCAGCCCCAGCATTTT | CASSAKTKTNQPQHF | TRBJ1-5 | . | once | TRBV7-2
TGTGCCAGCACTCCAGGGGGCAATCAGCCCCAGCATTTT | CASTPGGNQPQHF | TRBJ1-5 | . | . | TRBV6-5
TGTGCCAGCAGCTCCCCGTTACCTTACAATGAGCAGTTCTTC | CASSSPLPYNEQFF | TRBJ2-1 | . | . | TRBV7-6
TGCAGCGTCCCTAGCACAGATACGCAGTATTTT | CSVPSTDTQYF | TRBJ2-3 | . | . | TRBV29-1
TGTGCCAGCTCACCATCCGTGAATCGCTACGAGCAGTACTTC | CASSPSVNRYEQYF | TRBJ2-7 | . | few | TRBV18
TGCGCCAGCCGCCGAGGGACAGGCTTAGGCGGGGAGCTGTTTTTT | CASRRGTGLGGELFF | TRBJ2-2 | TRBD1 | . | TRBV4-3
TGTGCCAGCAGCCGAACCACAGATACGCAGTATTTT | CASSRTTDTQYF | TRBJ2-3 | . | . | TRBV11-3
TGTGCCAGCCAAAATCGGGACAGACCCTACGAGCAGTACTTC | CASQNRDRPYEQYF | TRBJ2-7 | TRBD1 | once | TRBV19
TGTGCCACCAGCAGAGAGGGCGCAACTAATGAAAAACTGTTTTTT | CATSREGATNEKLFF | TRBJ1-4 | . | . | TRBV15
TGTGCCTGGAGGCTAGAAGGGGTCAATTCACCCCTCCACTTT | CAWRLEGVNSPLHF | TRBJ1-6 | . | . | TRBV30
TGCGCCAGCAGCCCGGCGGCCAAGAACACTGAAGCTTTCTTT | CASSPAAKNTEAFF | TRBJ1-1 | . | . | TRBV5-1
TGTGCCACGCGGGGGTTCACCAACTCCTACGAGCAGTACTTC | CATRGFTNSYEQYF | TRBJ2-7 | TRBD2 | . | TRBV10-3
TGTGCCAGCAGCGCCCTCTCGACAGGAAACTATGGCTACACCTTC | CASSALSTGNYGYTF | TRBJ1-2 | . | once | TRBV9
TGTGCCAGTAGTAAAGAGGAAAAACTGTTTTTT | CASSKEEKLFF | TRBJ1-4 | . | . | TRBV19
TGTGCCAGCAGTTACCGAGGCCAAGAGACCCAGTACTTC | CASSYRGQETQYF | TRBJ2-5 | . | . | TRBV6-5
TGCGCCAGCAGAGGGGCGAAGACTGAAGCTTTCTTT | CASRGAKTEAFF | TRBJ1-1 | . | . | TRBV5-1
TGTGCCAGCAGGCGCAACAGGGCTCTAGGCGAAAAACTGTTTTTT | CASRRNRALGEKLFF | TRBJ1-4 | . | . | TRBV6-5